This T cell receptor (beta chain) stems from a study of blood T cell repertoires in COVID-19. The overall study: Sources were T cells, B-cell-depleted T cells, or PBMCs; the material itself was cDNA or gDNA.

Germline V gene data show CDR1 as KGHSH and CDR2 as LQKENI. This CDR3 region has 15 residues. Deletions cut 3 bases from V and 5 bases from J, with 16 bases between. The protocol was immunoSEQ multiplex PCR, while the TCRdb copy is restricted to in-frame clones and leaves out a portion. This repertoire shows 25,000 to 30,000 clones, 55% to 75% found once; its top ten account for about 21%. This sequence was found in a boy younger than 10 with active or convalescent COVID-19. Sample: peripheral blood. The J gene is TRBJ1-1, the V gene TRBV18; no clear D gene. This CDR3 is CASSPERPRGTEAFF. In DNA, the CDR3 is TGTGCCAGCTCACCCGAAAGGCCCCGAGGTACTGAAGCTTTCTTT.